This entry describes one T cell receptor beta chain. The germline V and J ends were trimmed by 7 bases and 9 bases, with 16 bases remaining between them. From germline, CDR1 is SQVTM and CDR2 ANQGSEA. This CDR3 has 12 residues. The data originate from a study of T cells in Graves' hyperthyroidism and ophthalmopathy. From RNA transcripts, TCR beta CDR3 regions were amplified. HTBI primers were used for first-round RT-PCR of the TCR CDR3. TCRdb reprocessed the multiplex PCR reads via MiXCR and lists one record per CDR3 protein. Of roughly 350,000 distinct CDR3 sequences in the sample, roughly 13% were seen once.

The chain employs TRBV29-1 and TRBJ2-1; D uncertain. This TCR was sampled from a woman aged 40 to 55 with Graves' ophthalmopathy. Input material: blood. CDR3 in amino acids: CSATPGGVEQFF. CDR3 DNA: TGCAGCGCCACCCCAGGTGGTGTTGAGCAGTTCTTC.